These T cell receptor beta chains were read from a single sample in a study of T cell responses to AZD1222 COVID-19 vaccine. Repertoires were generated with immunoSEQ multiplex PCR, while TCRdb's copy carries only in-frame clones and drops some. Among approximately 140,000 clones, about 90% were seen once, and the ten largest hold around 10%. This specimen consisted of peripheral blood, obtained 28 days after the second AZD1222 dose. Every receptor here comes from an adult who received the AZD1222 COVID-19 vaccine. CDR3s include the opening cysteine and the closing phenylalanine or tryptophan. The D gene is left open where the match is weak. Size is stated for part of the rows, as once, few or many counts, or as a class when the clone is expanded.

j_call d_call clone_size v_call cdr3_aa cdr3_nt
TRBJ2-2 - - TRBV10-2 CASSAGELFF TGCGCCAGCAGTGCCGGGGAGCTGTTTTTT
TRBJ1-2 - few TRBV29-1 CSVEAGAVNYGYTF TGCAGCGTCGAGGCAGGGGCCGTGAACTATGGCTACACCTTC
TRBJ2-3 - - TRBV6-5 CASTLLARGTDTQYF TGTGCCAGCACTCTTCTAGCACGGGGCACAGATACGCAGTATTTT
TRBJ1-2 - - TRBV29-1 CSVEAGTYGYTF TGCAGCGTTGAGGCCGGGACCTATGGCTACACCTTC
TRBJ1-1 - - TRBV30 CAWSGQLGTEAFF TGTGCCTGGAGCGGACAGCTCGGTACTGAAGCTTTCTTT
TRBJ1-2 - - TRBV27 CASSPGDGYGYTF TGTGCCAGCAGTCCCGGGGACGGCTATGGCTACACCTTC
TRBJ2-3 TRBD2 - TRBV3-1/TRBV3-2 CASSSTSGGISSTDTQYF TGTGCCAGCAGCTCCACTAGCGGGGGGATTTCTAGCACAGATACGCAGTATTTT
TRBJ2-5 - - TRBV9 CASSVAETQYF TGTGCCAGCAGCGTAGCGGAGACCCAGTACTTC
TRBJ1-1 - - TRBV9 CASSDSLLLGTTGVAFF TGTGCCAGCAGCGACTCCCTGCTACTGGGGACCACGGGTGTTGCTTTCTTT
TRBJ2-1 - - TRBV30 CAWSDNFEQFF TGTGCCTGGAGTGATAATTTTGAGCAGTTCTTC
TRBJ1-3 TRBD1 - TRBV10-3 CAISVWTGLRGNTIYF TGTGCCATCAGTGTTTGGACAGGGCTACGCGGAAACACCATATATTTT
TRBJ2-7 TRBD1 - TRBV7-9 CASSLVGTVYEQYF TGTGCCAGCAGCTTAGTAGGGACAGTCTACGAGCAGTACTTC
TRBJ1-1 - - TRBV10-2 CASSDVGTEAFF TGCGCCAGCAGTGACGTGGGCACTGAAGCTTTCTTT
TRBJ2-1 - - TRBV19 CASSIGDWRRFNEQFF TGTGCCAGTAGTATAGGGGATTGGCGTAGGTTTAATGAGCAGTTCTTC
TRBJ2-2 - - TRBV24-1 CATSDLIARKNTGELFF TGTGCCACCAGTGATCTAATAGCGCGAAAGAACACCGGGGAGCTGTTTTTT
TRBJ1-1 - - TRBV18 CASSPRGRTFQEAFF TGTGCCAGCTCACCAAGGGGACGGACCTTCCAGGAGGCTTTCTTT
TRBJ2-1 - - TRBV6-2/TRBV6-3 CASSFGGGAISNAVF -
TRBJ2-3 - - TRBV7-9 CASSLRLGDTDTQYF TGTGCCAGCAGCCTGCGACTCGGGGACACAGATACGCAGTATTTT
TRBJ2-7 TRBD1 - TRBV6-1 CASSEAGQASSYEQYF TGTGCCAGCAGTGAAGCCGGACAGGCGAGCTCCTACGAGCAGTACTTC
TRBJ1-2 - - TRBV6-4 CASSDSKGHRPPTYGYTF TGTGCCAGCAGTGACTCGAAGGGACATCGGCCTCCCACCTATGGCTACACCTTC
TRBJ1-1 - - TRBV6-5 CASRAERGGSTEAFF TGTGCCAGCAGGGCCGAACGGGGTGGAAGCACTGAAGCTTTCTTT
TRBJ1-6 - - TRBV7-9 CASSGEAVNSPLHF TGTGCCAGCAGCGGGGAGGCTGTCAATTCACCCCTCCACTTT
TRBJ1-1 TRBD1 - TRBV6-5 CASSYTGQGGTEAFF TGTGCCAGCAGTTACACCGGACAGGGCGGCACTGAAGCTTTCTTT
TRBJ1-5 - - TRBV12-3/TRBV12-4 CASSPWGLEPQHF TGTGCCAGCAGTCCTTGGGGCCTCGAGCCCCAGCATTTT
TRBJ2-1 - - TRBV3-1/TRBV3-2 CASSQDGGAGQFF TGTGCCAGCAGCCAAGATGGGGGAGCGGGTCAGTTCTTC
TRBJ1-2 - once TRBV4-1 CASSQVVPSYGYTF TGCGCCAGCAGCCAAGTAGTCCCGTCCTATGGCTACACCTTC
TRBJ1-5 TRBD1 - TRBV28 CASSPTGGQPQHF TGTGCCAGCAGCCCGACAGGGGGTCAGCCCCAGCATTTT
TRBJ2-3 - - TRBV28 CASSLSGVRTDTQYF TGTGCCAGCAGTTTATCGGGCGTGCGGACAGATACGCAGTATTTT
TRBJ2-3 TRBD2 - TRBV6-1 CASSEVPIAGGGTDTQYF TGTGCCAGCAGCGAAGTTCCCATAGCGGGAGGTGGCACAGATACGCAGTATTTT
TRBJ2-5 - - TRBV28 CASSPGTYQETQYF TGTGCCAGCAGTCCCGGGACATATCAAGAGACCCAGTACTTC
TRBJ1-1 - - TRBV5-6 CASSPPGYTEAFF TGTGCCAGCAGCCCCCCGGGATACACTGAAGCTTTCTTT
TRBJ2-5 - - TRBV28 CASSSDQETQYF TGTGCCAGCAGTTCCGACCAGGAGACCCAGTACTTC